This T cell receptor beta chain was sequenced for a study of control samples from healthy donors and cancer patients. Per the germline V gene, CDR1 is SGHTA and CDR2 is FQGNSA. Trimming took off 4 bases at V and 2 bases at J, with 8 bases between the two ends. This CDR3 region has 13 residues. Sequencing used immunoSEQ multiplex PCR; TCRdb keeps in-frame clones, though not all of them. The sample lists 130,000 to 150,000 clones; 93% were seen once. The chain is built from TRBV7-2 and TRBJ1-1; no definite D call. Sequencing input: blood. This sequence was found in a man aged 18 to 29 in good health. The CDR3 nucleotides are TGTGCCAGCAGCTCCCAATATAACACTGAAGCTTTCTTT. It specifies CASSSQYNTEAFF.